Listed here are 18 T cell receptor beta chains from one sample, sequenced in a study of blood T cell repertoires in COVID-19. Profiling relied on immunoSEQ multiplex PCR, and the TCRdb table lists in-frame clones only, not all of them. The sample lists 100,000 to 150,000 clones, around 87% occurring once. Input material: peripheral blood. The source is a woman aged 60-75 years with acute or convalescent COVID-19.

The chain joins TRBV19 to TRBJ2-5; D might be TRBD2 (5 bases). The V gene lost 5 bases and the J gene lost 6 bases, with 16 bases spanning the gap. The germline CDR1 and CDR2 sequences are LNHDA and SQIVND (reference sequence). The CDR3 spans 14 residues. The CDR3 coding sequence is TGTGCCAGTAGTCCTGACTACGGGCCAAAGACCCAGTACTTC. Translation: CASSPDYGPKTQYF.

The chain couples TRBV5-4 to TRBJ2-2, with 10 bases aligning to TRBD1. The CDR3 has 15 amino acids. Germline values: CDR1 SGHNT, CDR2 YYREEE (reference sequence). J gave up 6 bases and V 4 bases, and 6 bases lay outside the gene matches. CDR3 in DNA: TGTGCCAGCAGCGAGACAGGGGGCGGATCCGGGGAGCTGTTTTTT. Protein sequence: CASSETGGGSGELFF.

The genes are TRBV6-6 and TRBJ1-2; D unclear. Trimming stripped 2 bases from V and 8 bases from J, with 12 bases between. The CDR3 is 13 residues long. CDR1 is MNHNY, CDR2 SVGAGI, per germline (reference sequence). CDR3 bases: TGTGCCAGCAGTTACGACACCCCTGGAGGCTACACCTTC. Translated, it gives CASSYDTPGGYTF.

The rearrangement links TRBV18 to TRBJ1-1, with a possible D match to TRBD1 (6 bases). The V end was cut by 4 bases, the J end by 6 bases, with 24 bases between. The CDR3 totals 17 residues. Germline lookup yields CDR1 KGHSH and CDR2 LQKENI. This chain's CDR3 is CASSQKDRGAPRAEAFF. DNA of the CDR3: TGTGCCAGCTCACAAAAGGATCGGGGGGCTCCTAGGGCTGAAGCTTTCTTT.

A word on this clone: In the same sample, other DNA sequences code for this CDR3. The chain recombines TRBV6-5 with TRBJ1-1; D not certain. Germline CDR1 MNHEY, CDR2 SVGAGI. The V gene lost 7 bases and the J gene lost 0 bases, with 6 bases spanning the gap. The CDR3 has 12 residues. CDR3 coding DNA: TGTGCCAGCACGGGAGTGAACACTGAAGCTTTCTTT. It specifies CASTGVNTEAFF.

This rearrangement joins TRBV6-4 to TRBJ2-2, with 9 bases that match TRBD1. Germline CDR1 and CDR2: MRHNA and SNTAGT. The trim removed 4 bases at V and 7 bases at J, leaving 4 bases unmatched. CDR3 length: 14 amino acids. The CDR3 region is CASSAGTGNGELFF. The CDR3 nucleotides read TGTGCCAGCAGTGCCGGGACAGGGAACGGGGAGCTGTTTTTT.

Regarding this clone: No DNA is shown, since the ends of the CDR3 on it are uncertain; the CDR3 is the one TCRdb lists. The V call is TRBV6-5, the J call TRBJ1-5. The CDR3 comprises 12 residues, both ends counted. Germline lookup yields CDR1 MNHEY and CDR2 SVGAGI. The CDR3 spells CASSWGSGSLHF.

This sequence joins TRBV24-1 and TRBJ2-2; 9 nucleotides match TRBD1. From germline, CDR1 is KGHDR and CDR2 SFDVKD. V trimming: 8 bases; J trimming: 5 bases; junction bases outside the gene matches: 5. The CDR3 is made up of 14 amino acids. Here the CDR3 DNA reads TGTGCCACCAAAGGACAGGGGATAACCGGGGAGCTGTTTTTT. Translation: CATKGQGITGELFF.

The chain couples TRBV6-1 to TRBJ1-5, with D tentatively TRBD1 (5 bases). This CDR3 contains 16 residues. Germline values: CDR1 MNHNS, CDR2 SASEGT. V lost 0 bases, J lost 4 bases, and 13 bases lay in between. For the CDR3, the DNA is TGTGCCAGCAGTGAAGCAGGGCAGGGCATTAATCAGCCCCAGCATTTT. Its translation: CASSEAGQGINQPQHF.

This chain connects TRBV6-5 to TRBJ1-4; D uncertain. Germline assignment: CDR1 MNHEY and CDR2 SVGAGI. CDR3 size: 14 residues. V lost 8 bases and J 2 bases, leaving 12 bases between the germline ends. This CDR3 is CASRRSGTNEKLFF. CDR3 nucleotide sequence: TGTGCCAGCCGGAGGTCCGGGACTAATGAAAAACTGTTTTTT.

A single count supports this clone. The rearrangement links TRBV28 to TRBJ1-1; perhaps TRBD1 as D (6 bases). This CDR3 comprises 15 residues. V lost 6 bases and J lost 1, with 15 bases in between. Germline V gene lookup returns CDR1 MDHEN and CDR2 SYDVKM. The CDR3 nucleotides read TGTGCCAGCAGCCTGTTGGGGGCTGGGAACACTGAAGCTTTCTTT. It yields the protein CASSLLGAGNTEAFF.

J is TRBJ2-1 and V is TRBV5-1, with D tentatively TRBD2 (6 bases). Germline assignment: CDR1 SGHRS and CDR2 YFSETQ. Trimming removed 1 base at V and 4 bases at J, with 12 bases between. The CDR3 consists of 15 residues. This CDR3 is CASSLTGELYNEQFF. As DNA, the CDR3 is TGCGCCAGCAGCTTGACGGGGGAATTATACAATGAGCAGTTCTTC. Looking up the rest from reference TRBV5-1 and TRBJ2-1 gives the full variable domain: KAGVTQTPRYLIKTRGQQVTLSCSPISGHRSVSWYQQTPGQGLQFLFEYFSETQRNKGNFPGRFSGRQFSNSRSEMNVSTLELGDSALYLCASSLTGELYNEQFFGPGTRLTVL.

J is TRBJ1-4 and V is TRBV2, with 7 bases identical to TRBD1. J lost 4 bases, V lost 6 bases, and 11 bases had no gene match. Germline assignment: CDR1 SNHLY and CDR2 FYNNEI. The CDR3 sequence is 16 residues long. CDR3 protein: CASSPSDRSFNEKLFF. CDR3 nucleotide sequence: TGTGCCAGCAGCCCTTCGGACAGGTCGTTTAATGAAAAACTGTTTTTT.

The chain recombines TRBV11-3 with TRBJ2-6, with D possibly being TRBD2 (5 bases). The germline V gene encodes CDR1 SGHNT and CDR2 YENEEA. Trimming took 2 bases from V and 4 from J, leaving 15 bases between them. The CDR3 has 17 amino acids. The CDR3 bases are TGTGCCAGCAGCTTATCTTCGCGCGGGTCCGGGGCCAACGTCCTGACTTTC. It encodes CASSLSSRGSGANVLTF.

The J gene is TRBJ2-1, the V gene TRBV12-3 or TRBV12-4, with TRBD2 as a possible D gene (5 bases). The V end was cut by 3 bases, the J end by 5 bases, with 8 bases between. The CDR3 is made up of 13 amino acids. The CDR3 nucleotides are TGTGCCAGCAGTTTCCAACTAGACAATGAGCAGTTCTTC. It specifies CASSFQLDNEQFF.

J is TRBJ1-1 and V is TRBV7-8; D is possibly TRBD1 (5 bases). V was shortened by 5 bases and J by 1 base, with 17 bases between the two germline ends. Germline CDR1 and CDR2: SGHVS and FQNEAQ. The CDR3 is 16 amino acids. The CDR3 loop reads CASSPGLGRENTEAFF. The CDR3 region has the DNA TGTGCCAGCAGCCCAGGATTGGGCAGGGAGAACACTGAAGCTTTCTTT.

The V and J genes are TRBV9 and TRBJ1-5; TRBD1 agrees at 9 bases. V lost 5 bases, J lost 2 bases, and 14 bases stayed unmatched. CDR1 is SGDLS and CDR2 is YYNGEE in the germline V gene. CDR3 size: 18 residues. CDR3 loop: CASRERDRDESGNQPQHF. The CDR3 DNA sequence: TGTGCCAGCAGAGAAAGGGACAGGGATGAGAGTGGCAATCAGCCCCAGCATTTT. Full variable domain (remainder filled in from reference TRBV9 and TRBJ1-5): DSGVTQTPKHLITATGQRVTLRCSPRSGDLSVYWYQQSLDQGLQFLIQYYNGEERAKGNILERFSAQQFPDLHSELNLSSLELGDSALYFCASRERDRDESGNQPQHFGDGTRLSIL.

DNA for the CDR3: TGTGCCAGCAGCCAAGCGGCGGGAGGGTACAATGAGCAGTTCTTC. It translates to CASSQAAGGYNEQFF. The chain is built from TRBV11-2 and TRBJ2-1; 9 nucleotides agree with TRBD2. This CDR3 has 15 amino acids. Germline lookup yields CDR1 SGHAT and CDR2 FQNNGV. Unmatched junction bases numbered 6, after V lost 5 bases and J lost 4 bases. Combining the CDR3 with reference TRBV11-2 and TRBJ2-1 gives the whole variable domain EAGVAQSPRYKIIEKRQSVAFWCNPISGHATLYWYQQILGQGPKLLIQFQNNGVVDDSQLPKDRFSAERLKGVDSTLKIQPAKLEDSAVYLCASSQAAGGYNEQFFGPGTRLTVL.